This TCR beta chain derives from a study of CD8+ T cells in alopecia areata. Study-wide background: Treated patients swallowed 5 to 10 mg of oral tofacitinib twice daily.

CDR1 is MGHRA, CDR2 YSYEKL, per germline. CDR3 length: 14 residues. V was shortened by 7 bases and J by 2 bases, with 14 bases between the two germline ends. It was cDNA, reverse transcribed from extracted RNA, that served as the sequencing template. The table came from immunoSEQ multiplex PCR; TCRdb's copy has only in-frame clones and leaves some out. The table records 90,000 to 100,000 clones, 41% of them present only once. The receptor was derived from a human donor with alopecia areata. The sample comprised CD4+ T cells sorted from blood. This sequence joins TRBV4-1 and TRBJ2-5, with D perhaps matching TRBD1 (5 bases). CDR3 DNA sequence: TGCGCCAGCAACCTTTGGGCAGGGCAAGAGACCCAGTACTTC. Residues: CASNLWAGQETQYF.